Sequencing of this T cell receptor (beta chain) was carried out in a study of cytomegalovirus exposure and HLA in healthy donors. Primers: 60 Vbeta forward and 13 Jbeta reverse. Repertoires were generated with immunoSEQ multiplex PCR, while TCRdb's copy carries only in-frame clones and drops some. This sample has tens of thousands of clones, with 84% found just once. The TCR originated in a man aged 65 to 79 in good health and CMV-seropositive. The sample consisted of PBMCs.

This CDR3 reads CSIAAGRGYTF. DNA of the CDR3: TGCAGTATAGCGGCAGGGAGAGGCTACACCTTC. The rearrangement links TRBV20-1 to TRBJ1-2; tentatively, D is TRBD1 (5 bases). CDR1 and CDR2 from the germline V gene are DFQATT and SNEGSKA (reference sequence). V dropped 8 bases and J dropped 8 bases, with 15 bases sitting between them. The CDR3 is 11 amino acids.